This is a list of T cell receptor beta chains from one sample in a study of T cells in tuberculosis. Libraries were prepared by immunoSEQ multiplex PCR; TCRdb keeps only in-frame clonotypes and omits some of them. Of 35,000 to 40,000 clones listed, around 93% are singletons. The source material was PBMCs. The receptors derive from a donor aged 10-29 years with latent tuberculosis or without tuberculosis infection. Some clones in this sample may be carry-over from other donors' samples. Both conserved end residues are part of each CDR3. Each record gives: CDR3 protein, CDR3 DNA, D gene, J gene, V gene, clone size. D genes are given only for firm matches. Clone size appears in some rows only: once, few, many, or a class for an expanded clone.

CASRGRRDEAFF	TGTGCCAGTAGGGGGCGGCGAGACGAAGCTTTCTTT	NA	TRBJ1-1	TRBV19	NA
CASADRRNEKLFF	TGCGCCAGCGCTGACAGGAGGAATGAAAAACTGTTTTTT	NA	TRBJ1-4	TRBV5-1	NA
CASSLAGHILSGANVLTF	TGCGCCAGCAGCTTGGCGGGACACATTCTCTCTGGGGCCAACGTCCTGACTTTC	NA	TRBJ2-6	TRBV5-1	NA
CASSIGDTQYNEQFF	TGTGCCAGTAGTATCGGGGACACTCAATACAATGAGCAGTTCTTC	NA	TRBJ2-1	TRBV19	NA
CASSSPPGAGGTEAFF	TGTGCCAGCAGCTCACCCCCCGGGGCAGGGGGCACTGAAGCTTTCTTT	TRBD1	TRBJ1-1	TRBV13	NA
CASSYSRVYNEQFF	TGTGCCAGCAGTTACTCGAGGGTGTACAATGAGCAGTTCTTC	NA	TRBJ2-1	TRBV6-5	NA
CASSPDVGQGTGELFF	TGTGCCAGCAGCCCGGATGTGGGACAGGGGACCGGGGAGCTGTTTTTT	TRBD1	TRBJ2-2	TRBV11-3	NA
CASSARQGTGELFF	TGTGCCAGCAGCGCCCGACAGGGGACCGGGGAGCTGTTTTTT	TRBD1	TRBJ2-2	TRBV9	NA
CASSGTVNTEAFF	TGTGCCAGCTCAGGGACAGTCAACACTGAAGCTTTCTTT	TRBD1	TRBJ1-1	TRBV18	NA
CAATPAGGNYGYTF	TGTGCCGCCACACCCGCGGGCGGGAACTATGGCTACACCTTC	NA	TRBJ1-2	TRBV19	few
CASGDGYNYGYTF	TGTGCCAGTGGAGACGGGTATAACTATGGCTACACCTTC	NA	TRBJ1-2	TRBV19	NA
CASSLQAPTSPLHF	TGTGCCAGCAGCTTACAGGCGCCTACTTCACCCCTCCACTTT	NA	TRBJ1-6	TRBV7-2	once
CASSTGQGAYQPQHF	TGTGCCAGTAGTACGGGACAGGGGGCCTATCAGCCCCAGCATTTT	TRBD1	TRBJ1-5	TRBV19	NA
CASSVRTGELFF	TGTGCCAGCAGCGTTAGAACCGGGGAGCTGTTTTTT	NA	TRBJ2-2	TRBV11-2	NA
CASKKAGGRTDTQYF	TGTGCCAGCAAAAAAGCGGGGGGGCGGACAGATACGCAGTATTTT	TRBD2	TRBJ2-3	TRBV6-5	NA
CASSQDMGDIRGYTF	TGCGCCAGCAGCCAAGATATGGGAGACATTCGAGGCTACACCTTC	NA	TRBJ1-2	TRBV4-3	once
CASSDHRNTGELFF	TGTGCCAGCAGTGACCACAGGAACACCGGGGAGCTGTTTTTT	NA	TRBJ2-2	TRBV2	NA
CASAWLAGGQDTQYF	TGTGCCTCCGCCTGGCTAGCGGGGGGGCAAGATACGCAGTATTTT	TRBD2	TRBJ2-3	TRBV30	NA
CATSRATQGGELFF	TGTGCCACCAGCAGAGCGACGCAGGGCGGGGAGCTGTTTTTT	NA	TRBJ2-2	TRBV15	NA
CAISENRRSGGANEQFF	TGTGCCATCAGTGAAAATAGGCGGTCAGGAGGGGCGAATGAGCAGTTCTTC	NA	TRBJ2-1	TRBV10-3	NA
CASSFDISSTEAFF	TGTGCCAGCAGCTTCGACATAAGTAGCACTGAAGCTTTCTTT	NA	TRBJ1-1	TRBV7-9	NA
CASSQEGTSGRSDTQYF	TGCGCCAGCAGCCAAGAAGGGACTAGCGGGCGATCAGATACGCAGTATTTT	TRBD2	TRBJ2-3	TRBV4-1	NA
CAWSVGGDNEQFF	TGTGCCTGGAGTGTAGGCGGGGACAATGAGCAGTTCTTC	NA	TRBJ2-1	TRBV30	NA
CATSVDRGNYEQYF	TGTGCCACCAGCGTTGACAGGGGGAACTACGAGCAGTACTTC	TRBD1	TRBJ2-7	TRBV15	NA
CASSRQGRNTEAFF	TGCGCCAGCAGTCGGCAGGGCAGGAACACTGAAGCTTTCTTT	NA	TRBJ1-1	TRBV4-3	NA
CASSPGRENTEAFF	TGTGCCAGCTCACCCGGACGGGAGAACACTGAAGCTTTCTTT	NA	TRBJ1-1	TRBV18	NA
CASSDHRGPSTDTQYF	TGCGCCAGCAGCGATCACAGGGGGCCGAGCACAGATACGCAGTATTTT	TRBD1	TRBJ2-3	TRBV4-3	NA
CASSLRQGEASPYQPQHF	TGCGCCAGCAGCTTGAGACAGGGTGAGGCCTCACCATATCAGCCCCAGCATTTT	TRBD1	TRBJ1-5	TRBV5-1	NA
CASRDRDRVRDGYTF	TGTGCCAGCAGAGACCGGGACAGGGTTCGCGATGGCTACACCTTC	TRBD1	TRBJ1-2	TRBV2	NA
CASSSGQRTDTQYF	TGTGCCAGCTCATCCGGACAGCGCACAGATACGCAGTATTTT	NA	TRBJ2-3	TRBV18	NA
CATSPTRTGANEKLFF	TGTGCCACCAGCCCCACCCGGACAGGGGCTAATGAAAAACTGTTTTTT	TRBD1	TRBJ1-4	TRBV15	NA
CASSRRLISGNTIYF	TGCGCCAGCAGCCGCCGACTGATCTCTGGAAACACCATATATTTT	NA	TRBJ1-3	TRBV4-1	NA
CASSFQTQETQYF	TGTGCCAGCAGCTTCCAGACACAAGAGACCCAGTACTTC	NA	TRBJ2-5	TRBV11-2	NA
CASSIGGGIGQPQHF	TGTGCCAGTAGTATAGGCGGGGGAATCGGGCAGCCCCAGCATTTT	NA	TRBJ1-5	TRBV19	NA
CASSSLNYGYTF	TGTGCCAGCAGTTCCCTCAACTATGGCTACACCTTC	NA	TRBJ1-2	TRBV28	once
CASSLGGEGQPQHF	TGTGCCAGCAGCTTGGGGGGGGAAGGTCAGCCCCAGCATTTT	NA	TRBJ1-5	TRBV7-8	NA
CASSYSMSSGGAFF	TGTGCCAGCAGTTACTCGATGTCAAGCGGCGGCGCTTTCTTT	NA	TRBJ1-1	TRBV6-5	large
CAFGGDNEQFF	TGTGCCTTCGGAGGGGACAATGAGCAGTTCTTC	NA	TRBJ2-1	TRBV30	once
CASSRGTGLQGGLAKNIQYF	TGCGCCAGCAGCCGGGGGACAGGACTCCAGGGGGGCCTCGCCAAAAACATTCAGTACTTC	TRBD1	TRBJ2-4	TRBV4-1	NA
CASSQGQGDYEQYF	TGCGCCAGCAGCCAAGGTCAGGGGGACTACGAGCAGTACTTC	TRBD1	TRBJ2-7	TRBV4-3	NA
CASSLGARLVQETQYF	TGTGCCAGCAGCTTAGGGGCCCGACTAGTCCAAGAGACCCAGTACTTC	NA	TRBJ2-5	TRBV11-2	NA
CASSLVGGQGAHEQYF	TGTGCCAGCAGCTTAGTTGGTGGACAGGGGGCCCACGAGCAGTACTTC	TRBD1	TRBJ2-7	TRBV7-9	NA
CATSRGAGQGNTEAFF	TGTGCCACCAGCAGAGGTGCCGGACAAGGGAACACTGAAGCTTTCTTT	NA	TRBJ1-1	TRBV15	NA